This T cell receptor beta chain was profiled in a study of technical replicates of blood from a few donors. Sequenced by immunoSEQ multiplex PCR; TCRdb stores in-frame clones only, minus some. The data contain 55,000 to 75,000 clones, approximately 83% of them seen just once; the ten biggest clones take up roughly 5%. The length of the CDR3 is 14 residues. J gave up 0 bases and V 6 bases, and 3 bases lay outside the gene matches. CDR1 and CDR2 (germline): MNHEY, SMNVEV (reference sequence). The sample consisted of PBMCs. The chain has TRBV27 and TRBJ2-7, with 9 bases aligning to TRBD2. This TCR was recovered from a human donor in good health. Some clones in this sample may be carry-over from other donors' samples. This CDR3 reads CASSPREGSYEQYF. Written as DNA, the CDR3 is TGTGCCAGCAGCCCGCGGGAGGGCTCCTACGAGCAGTACTTC.